The 22 T cell receptor beta chains below come from one sample, sequenced in a study of PD-1 blockade in mismatch repair-deficient tumors. Method: immunoSEQ multiplex PCR; TCRdb's copy keeps in-frame clones and lacks some. The sample shows around 48,000 clones, around 82% of them seen only once. Sequenced here: peripheral blood, sampled 4 weeks after starting pembrolizumab. Every receptor here comes from an adult with mismatch repair-deficient cancer.

CDR3 region: CAISSKDRDFLDYGYTF. As DNA, the CDR3 is TGTGCCATCAGTTCGAAAGACAGGGACTTTCTGGACTATGGCTACACCTTC. V usage is TRBV10-3 and J usage is TRBJ1-2; 7 bases match TRBD1. CDR3 length: 17 amino acids. The V segment lost 5 bases and the J segment 3 bases; nucleotides outside the gene matches: 15. CDR1 and CDR2 (germline): ENHRY, SYGVKD.

This rearrangement joins TRBV5-6 to TRBJ1-2, with a tentative D call TRBD1 (5 bases). Germline V gene data show CDR1 as SGHDT and CDR2 as YYEEEE. Trimming removed 1 base at V and 0 bases at J, with 22 bases between. The CDR3 runs to 19 residues. Here the CDR3 DNA reads TGTGCCAGCAGCTTGCCTACCGGGACGGGGCCCCCTACTAACTATGGCTACACCTTC. It is translated as CASSLPTGTGPPTNYGYTF.

The chain recombines TRBV7-2 with TRBJ2-7; 9 bases are shared with TRBD2. Germline V gives CDR1 SGHTA, CDR2 FQGNSA. The CDR3 is 16 residues long. The V gene end was trimmed by 1 base and the J gene end by 4 bases; junction bases not matched to a gene: 8. The CDR3 region has the DNA TGTGCCAGCAGCTTAGTTGCGGGAGGGCCTTTATACGAGCAGTACTTC. Protein sequence: CASSLVAGGPLYEQYF.

This chain joins TRBV28 and TRBJ1-2; tentative D call: TRBD1 (5 bases). Germline V CDR1 and CDR2: MDHEN, SYDVKM. V gave up 5 bases and J gave up 4 bases, with 20 bases separating them. The CDR3 is made up of 16 amino acids. Here the CDR3 DNA reads TGTGCCAGCAGTGCTAGTGGGGCGATGGCAATCTATGGCTACACCTTC. Encoded protein: CASSASGAMAIYGYTF.

This sequence joins TRBV6-1 and TRBJ2-2; D might be TRBD2 (6 bases). V gave up 8 bases and J gave up 8 bases, with 18 bases separating them. This CDR3 contains 14 residues. The germline CDR1 and CDR2 sequences are MNHNS and SASEGT. In DNA, the CDR3 is TGTGCCAGCGGGGAGGTAGTCCGGACAGGGGAGCTGTTTTTT. Encoded protein: CASGEVVRTGELFF.

The V call is TRBV16, the J call TRBJ1-1; D is uncertain. Looked up from germline, CDR1 is KGHSY and CDR2 is FQNENV. V lost 2 bases to trimming and J lost 1 base, with 5 bases between them. The CDR3 length is 13 residues. CDR3 in amino acids: CASSQVTNTEAFF. CDR3 coding DNA: TGTGCCAGCAGCCAAGTAACGAACACTGAAGCTTTCTTT.

V gene TRBV27 combines with J gene TRBJ2-7; 9 bases fit TRBD2. The CDR3 is 14 amino acids. The germline V gene has CDR1 MNHEY and CDR2 SMNVEV (reference sequence). V lost 8 bases to trimming and J lost 4 bases; unmatched junction nucleotides: 9. The CDR3 nucleotides read TGTGCCAGCGCTTTTAGCGGGAGTATGTACGAGCAGTACTTC. It codes for CASAFSGSMYEQYF.

The rearrangement joins TRBV11-3 to TRBJ2-7; D remains unclear. This CDR3 region has 13 residues. CDR1 is SGHNT, CDR2 YENEEA, per germline. V gave up 5 bases and J gave up 2 bases, with 10 bases separating them. The CDR3 region has the DNA TGTGCCAGCAGCCGTTATGACACCTACGAGCAGTACTTC. It encodes CASSRYDTYEQYF.

This chain links TRBV10-2 with TRBJ1-4, with TRBD1 as a possible D gene (6 bases). Per germline, CDR1 WSHSY and CDR2 SAAADI. This CDR3 is built from 14 residues. V was trimmed by 6 bases and J by 6 bases, leaving 14 bases between them. The chain's CDR3 is CASRGGGYDEKLFF. CDR3 DNA: TGCGCCAGCAGAGGAGGGGGATACGATGAAAAACTGTTTTTT.

To note about this clone: This CDR3 fails to terminate in the conserved phenylalanine or tryptophan, so it likely reflects a read error. Because the CDR3's place on the DNA is in doubt, the DNA is left out and the CDR3 is given as listed by TCRdb. V and J are TRBV25-1 and TRBJ2-7; TRBD1 was called by the table and not checked on the DNA. The CDR3 contains 9 residues when both ends are counted. CDR1 and CDR2 (germline): MGHDK, SYGVNS. CDR3 protein: CASSEGQGN.

This clone was observed once. J is TRBJ1-5 and V is TRBV5-1; perhaps TRBD1 as D (5 bases). The germline V and J ends were trimmed by 3 bases and 6 bases, with 10 bases remaining between them. In germline, CDR1 is SGHRS, CDR2 YFSETQ. This CDR3 region has 13 residues. CDR3 DNA sequence: TGCGCCAGCAGCTATACGGGGGGTCAGCCCCAGCATTTT. Its translation is CASSYTGGQPQHF.

The chain has TRBV6-5 and TRBJ1-2; D is perhaps TRBD1 (6 bases). The CDR3 spans 14 residues. The V gene lost 6 bases and the J gene lost 2 bases, with 13 bases spanning the gap. The germline CDR1 and CDR2 sequences are MNHEY and SVGAGI. The CDR3 loop is CASSRGQLNYGYTF. Here the CDR3 DNA reads TGTGCCAGCAGCCGAGGACAGCTCAACTATGGCTACACCTTC.

V and J are TRBV19 and TRBJ1-5, with D maybe TRBD1 (5 bases). Germline CDR1 is LNHDA and CDR2 is SQIVND (reference sequence). The V end was cut by 5 bases, the J end by 9 bases, with 23 bases between. This CDR3 has 16 amino acids. In DNA, the CDR3 is TGTGCCAGTAGTGTATACGGGACTGACCCAAACATGCCCCAGCATTTT. Translating it yields CASSVYGTDPNMPQHF.

The genes are TRBV19 and TRBJ1-3; 7 bases are a match to TRBD1. With 3 bases clipped from V and 4 bases from J, the junction kept 12 bases outside the gene matches. Germline lookup yields CDR1 LNHDA and CDR2 SQIVND (reference sequence). CDR3 length equals 17 residues. CDR3 coding DNA: TGTGCCAGTAGTATCGTCGACAGGGCCCCCCGGGGAAACACCATATATTTT. Translating it yields CASSIVDRAPRGNTIYF.

This clone was counted once. The rearrangement links TRBV25-1 to TRBJ2-1, with D uncertain. V was pared by 1 base and J by 8 bases, with 12 bases between. Per the germline V gene, CDR1 is MGHDK and CDR2 is SYGVNS. The CDR3 consists of 14 residues. CDR3 bases: TGTGCCAGCAGTGAATTCCGGCAGAGCGATGAGCAGTTCTTC. It codes for CASSEFRQSDEQFF.

V and J are TRBV7-6 and TRBJ2-5; D may be TRBD2 (6 bases). Trimming cost V 3 bases and J 5 bases, with 13 bases left between them. The CDR3 sequence is 14 residues long. CDR1 is SGHVS and CDR2 is FNYEAQ in the germline V gene. The chain's CDR3 is CASSFGGDSETQYF. The CDR3 nucleotides read TGTGCCAGCAGCTTCGGGGGAGATTCCGAGACCCAGTACTTC.

This clone was recorded only once. The CDR3 DNA reads as TGTGCCAGCAGCCTAGGGAGAGCGGGGAAAGAGACCCAGTACTTC. Its translation: CASSLGRAGKETQYF. The rearrangement uses TRBV11-3 and TRBJ2-5; 7 bases are a match to TRBD2. Germline values: CDR1 SGHNT, CDR2 YENEEA. With 5 bases clipped from V and 3 bases from J, the junction kept 9 bases outside the gene matches. This CDR3 has 15 amino acids. Based on the CDR3 plus reference TRBV11-3 and TRBJ2-5, the full variable domain is EAGVVQSPRYKIIEKKQPVAFWCNPISGHNTLYWYLQNLGQGPELLIRYENEEAVDDSQLPKDRFSAERLKGVDSTLKIQPAELGDSAVYLCASSLGRAGKETQYFGPGTRLLVL.

This sequence joins TRBV4-1 and TRBJ2-1; D possibly uses TRBD1 or TRBD2 (6 bases each). The V and J ends lost 5 bases and 10 bases respectively, with 15 bases between them. Germline V CDR1 and CDR2: MGHRA, YSYEKL. The CDR3 runs 13 residues. In DNA, the CDR3 is TGCGCCAGCAGCGGGCGGGGACAAGGGGAGCAGTTCTTC. Translating it yields CASSGRGQGEQFF.

The chain couples TRBV7-2 to TRBJ2-7, with D possibly called TRBD1 or TRBD2 (6 bases each). Trimming left V 7 bases short and J 6 bases short, with 16 bases between. CDR1 and CDR2 from the germline V gene are SGHTA and FQGNSA. The CDR3 covers 13 residues. The CDR3 reads CASIVGGRIEQYF. The CDR3 nucleotides are TGTGCCAGCATTGTAGGGGGGCGCATCGAGCAGTACTTC.

The chain has TRBV5-6 and TRBJ2-7; D gene unclear. Germline V gene lookup returns CDR1 SGHDT and CDR2 YYEEEE. The ends were cut back, 0 bases at V and 2 bases at J, with 9 bases in the middle. The CDR3 is made up of 14 amino acids. CDR3 nucleotide sequence: TGTGCCAGCAGCTTGGGGTCGGGCCCCTACGAGCAGTACTTC. It codes for CASSLGSGPYEQYF.

The chain has TRBV15 and TRBJ2-5; 9 nucleotides match TRBD1. There are 17 residues in the CDR3. V was pared by 1 base and J by 1 base, with 7 bases of the junction left unmatched. CDR1 and CDR2 from the germline V gene are LNHNV and YYDKDF (reference sequence). The CDR3 sequence: CATSRGRGQGSQETQYF. CDR3 sequence (DNA): TGTGCCACCAGCAGAGGTCGGGGACAGGGAAGCCAAGAGACCCAGTACTTC. Variable domain in full (rest from reference TRBV15 and TRBJ2-5): DAMVIQNPRYQVTQFGKPVTLSCSQTLNHNVMYWYQQKSSQAPKLLFHYYDKDFNNEADTPDNFQSRRPNTSFCFLDIRSPGLGDTAMYLCATSRGRGQGSQETQYFGPGTRLLVL.

The chain links TRBV30 to TRBJ1-2, with TRBD1 matching 9 bases. Germline V gene lookup returns CDR1 GTSNPN and CDR2 SVGIG (reference sequence). J lost 8 bases, V lost 5 bases, and 6 bases had no gene match. The CDR3 consists of 12 residues. DNA for the CDR3: TGTGCCTGGGACAGGGGGTTGGGGGGCTACACCTTC. Its translation: CAWDRGLGGYTF. The whole variable domain, filled in from reference TRBV30 and TRBJ1-2, reads SQTIHQWPATLVQPVGSPLSLECTVEGTSNPNLYWYRQAAGRGLQLLFYSVGIGQISSEVPQNLSASRPQDRQFILSSKKLLLSDSGFYLCAWDRGLGGYTFGSGTRLTVV.